The rows below give T cell receptor beta chains drawn from one sample of a study of blood T cells in healthy people across ages. In TCRdb, the 5' RACE reads were re-called with MiXCR into one record per CDR3 protein. The table lists fewer than 1.5 million distinct CDR3 sequences, approximately 38% of them singletons, with less than 8% in the top ten. The sequenced material came from blood. The origin of the receptors is a woman aged 18-35 years in good health. CDR3s include the opening cysteine and the closing phenylalanine or tryptophan. The D gene is left open where the match is weak. Clone size is stated in some rows and not others, as once, few, many or a class when expanded.

D gene	V gene	clone size	J gene	CDR3 protein	CDR3 DNA
.	TRBV29-1	.	TRBJ1-2	CSVASGGWGYTF	TGCAGCGTTGCGAGTGGGGGCTGGGGCTACACCTTC
TRBD1	TRBV12-3/TRBV12-4	few	TRBJ2-7	CASSQTGTGSSYEQYF	TGTGCCAGCAGTCAGACCGGGACAGGGAGCTCCTACGAGCAGTACTTC
.	TRBV7-6	.	TRBJ1-6	CASSLDVGSPLHF	TGTGCCAGCAGCTTAGACGTGGGCTCACCCCTCCACTTT
.	TRBV6-1	.	TRBJ2-7	CASSDLGGTSYEQYF	TGTGCCAGCAGTGATTTAGGGGGAACTTCCTACGAGCAGTACTTC
.	TRBV3-1	.	TRBJ2-7	CASSQLGATYEQYF	TGTGCCAGCAGCCAACTCGGGGCCACCTACGAGCAGTACTTC
.	TRBV12-3/TRBV12-4	.	TRBJ1-1	CASRLTQNTEAFF	TGTGCCAGCAGACTTACACAGAACACTGAAGCTTTCTTT
.	TRBV13	.	TRBJ2-5	CASSFKVAGGETQYF	TGTGCCAGCAGCTTTAAGGTTGCCGGGGGAGAGACCCAGTACTTC
.	TRBV27	.	TRBJ1-2	CASSPGQFYGYTF	TGTGCCAGCAGTCCAGGACAGTTCTATGGCTACACCTTC
.	TRBV3-1	few	TRBJ2-1	CASSTRVFSYNEQFF	TGTGCCAGCAGCACGCGGGTTTTTTCCTACAATGAGCAGTTCTTC
.	TRBV12-3/TRBV12-4	.	TRBJ2-3	CASRPPRLADTQYF	TGTGCCAGCAGACCACCCCGTTTAGCAGATACGCAGTATTTT
.	TRBV28	.	TRBJ2-5	CASRQQETRYF	TGTGCCAGCAGGCAACAAGAGACCCGGTACTTC
.	TRBV28	few	TRBJ2-1	CASSLWRESSYNEQFF	TGTGCCAGCAGTTTATGGAGGGAGAGCTCCTACAATGAGCAGTTCTTC
TRBD2	TRBV27	.	TRBJ2-1	CASSRPGLAGGYNEQFF	TGTGCCAGCAGTCGCCCGGGACTAGCGGGAGGGTACAATGAGCAGTTCTTC
TRBD2	TRBV6-5	.	TRBJ2-7	CASNPLAGAYEQYF	TGTGCCAGCAACCCACTAGCGGGAGCCTACGAGCAGTACTTC
TRBD1	TRBV7-9	.	TRBJ1-2	CASSLAPGQGGNYGYTF	TGTGCCAGCAGCTTGGCCCCGGGACAGGGAGGAAACTATGGCTACACCTTC
TRBD1	TRBV18	.	TRBJ2-5	CASSPSGQGQTQYF	TGTGCCAGCTCACCCTCGGGACAGGGGCAGACCCAGTACTTC
TRBD1	TRBV3-1	.	TRBJ2-1	CASSPHYGTGSYNEQFF	TGTGCCAGCAGCCCCCATTACGGGACAGGGTCCTACAATGAGCAGTTCTTC
.	TRBV11-2	.	TRBJ2-1	CASSLAQYGDNEQFF	TGTGCCAGCAGCTTAGCGCAGTACGGCGACAATGAGCAGTTCTTC
TRBD1	TRBV10-2	few	TRBJ1-2	CASRGGTGRVGYTF	TGCGCCAGCAGAGGAGGGACAGGACGAGTGGGCTACACCTTC
.	TRBV12-3/TRBV12-4	few	TRBJ2-7	CASSLRRDYEQYF	TGTGCCAGCAGTTTAAGGCGGGACTACGAGCAGTACTTC
TRBD2	TRBV5-1	.	TRBJ2-5	CASSLQLAGVETQYF	TGTGCCAGCAGCTTGCAACTAGCGGGAGTGGAGACCCAGTACTTC
.	TRBV4-2	few	TRBJ1-2	CASSQEAGSLFRNGYTF	TGTGCCAGCAGCCAAGAAGCAGGGAGTTTATTTAGAAACGGCTACACCTTC
.	TRBV5-1	.	TRBJ2-1	CASSFRDAYNEQFF	TGCGCCAGCAGCTTCCGTGACGCCTACAATGAGCAGTTCTTC
.	TRBV12-3/TRBV12-4	.	TRBJ1-1	CASTPGEIGNTEAFF	TGTGCCAGCACCCCAGGTGAAATCGGGAACACTGAAGCTTTCTTT
.	TRBV6-5	.	TRBJ2-2	CASSYPPFSTGELFF	TGTGCCAGCAGTTACCCCCCGTTTTCCACCGGGGAGCTGTTTTTT
TRBD2	TRBV10-3	few	TRBJ2-2	CAIKSRSSGSLTGELFF	TGTGCCATCAAGTCACGCTCTAGCGGGAGTCTTACCGGGGAGCTGTTTTTT
.	TRBV7-9	few	TRBJ1-4	CASSIRQEKLFF	TGTGCCAGCAGCATCCGACAGGAAAAACTGTTTTTT
.	TRBV6-6	few	TRBJ2-6	CASIRTPYSGANVLTF	TGTGCCAGCATCCGGACACCCTACTCTGGGGCCAACGTCCTGACTTTC
TRBD1	TRBV28	few	TRBJ2-1	CASSSTRTGRSYNEQFF	TGTGCCAGCAGTAGTACCCGGACAGGGCGTTCCTACAATGAGCAGTTCTTC
TRBD2	TRBV29-1	.	TRBJ2-3	CSVLGLAGANTDTQYF	TGCAGCGTTTTGGGCCTAGCGGGGGCGAACACAGATACGCAGTATTTT
TRBD1	TRBV25-1	.	TRBJ1-4	CASATRDRDEKLFF	TGTGCCAGCGCAACCCGGGACAGGGATGAAAAACTGTTTTTT
.	TRBV5-1	.	TRBJ2-7	CASSLENGSREQYF	TGCGCCAGCAGCTTGGAGAACGGATCCCGCGAGCAGTACTTC
.	TRBV10-3	.	TRBJ2-2	CAISESKVGAGELFF	TGTGCCATCAGTGAGTCGAAGGTCGGGGCCGGGGAGCTGTTTTTT
TRBD2	TRBV10-3	.	TRBJ2-5	CAISRSGGALETQYF	TGTGCCATCAGTCGTAGCGGGGGGGCCCTCGAGACCCAGTACTTC
.	TRBV24-1	few	TRBJ2-5	CATSGTAQETQYF	TGTGCCACCAGTGGGACAGCGCAAGAGACCCAGTACTTC
TRBD1	TRBV6-4	few	TRBJ2-1	CASSLRDRDLEQFF	TGTGCCAGCAGTCTCCGGGACAGGGATTTGGAGCAGTTCTTC
.	TRBV9	.	TRBJ2-5	CASSVTEEETQYF	TGTGCCAGCAGCGTAACAGAGGAAGAGACCCAGTACTTC
.	TRBV12-3/TRBV12-4	.	TRBJ2-4	CASRPGLDIQYF	TGTGCCAGCAGACCTGGACTCGACATTCAGTACTTC
TRBD1	TRBV29-1	few	TRBJ2-5	CSVVVGTGLRETQYF	TGCAGCGTTGTAGTCGGGACAGGGCTACGCGAGACCCAGTACTTC
.	TRBV20-1	.	TRBJ2-7	CSAPPFDGPYEQYF	TGCAGTGCCCCTCCCTTTGACGGCCCCTACGAGCAGTACTTC
TRBD1	TRBV5-1	few	TRBJ2-5	CASSSPPGTDETQYF	TGCGCCAGCAGCTCCCCCCCAGGGACAGACGAGACCCAGTACTTC
.	TRBV5-5	.	TRBJ1-6	CASSLDRTAGSTSSYNSPLHF	TGTGCCAGCAGCTTGGACCGTACGGCAGGAAGTACTAGCTCCTATAATTCACCCCTCCACTTT